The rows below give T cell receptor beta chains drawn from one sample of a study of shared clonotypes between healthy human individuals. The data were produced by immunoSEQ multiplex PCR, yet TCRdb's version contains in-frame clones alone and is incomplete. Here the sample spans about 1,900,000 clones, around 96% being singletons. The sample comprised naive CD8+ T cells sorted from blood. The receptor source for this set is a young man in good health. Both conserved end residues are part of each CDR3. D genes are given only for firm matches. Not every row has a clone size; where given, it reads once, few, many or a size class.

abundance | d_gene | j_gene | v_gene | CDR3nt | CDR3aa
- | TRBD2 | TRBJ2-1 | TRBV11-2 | TGTGCCAGCAGCTTAGCAGCGGGAGTCTACAATGAGCAGTTCTTC | CASSLAAGVYNEQFF
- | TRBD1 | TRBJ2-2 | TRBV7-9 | TGTGCCAGCAGCGGGACAGGGGGCGTTCAGACCGGGGAGCTGTTTTTT | CASSGTGGVQTGELFF
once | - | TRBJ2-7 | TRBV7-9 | TGTGCCAGCAGCTTAAGGGGTAGTTACGAGCAGTACTTC | CASSLRGSYEQYF
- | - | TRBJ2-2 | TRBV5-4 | TGTGCCAGCAGGAGGGGGGACACCGGGGAGCTGTTTTTT | CASRRGDTGELFF
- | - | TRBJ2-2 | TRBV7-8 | TGTGCCAGCAGCTCCAGTGGAGGGCACACCGGGGAGCTGTTTTTT | CASSSSGGHTGELFF
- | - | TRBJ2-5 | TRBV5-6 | TGTGCCAGCAGTTCTTGGGCAGGGGTGATGGAGACCCAGTACTTC | CASSSWAGVMETQYF
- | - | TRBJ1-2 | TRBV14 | TGTGCCAGCAGCCAGGGATGGGGGTCCTATGGCTACACCTTC | CASSQGWGSYGYTF
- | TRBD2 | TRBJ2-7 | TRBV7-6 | TGTGCCAGCAGCCTAGAGCGTTGGGCTAGCGGGAACTACGAGCAGTACTTC | CASSLERWASGNYEQYF
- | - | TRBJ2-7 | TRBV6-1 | TGTGCCAGCAGCCCGCGACTTAACTACGAGCAGTACTTC | CASSPRLNYEQYF
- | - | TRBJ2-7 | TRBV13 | TGTGCCAGCAGCTTAAGTATTACCCACGAGCAGTACTTC | CASSLSITHEQYF
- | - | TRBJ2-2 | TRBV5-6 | TGTGCCAGCAGCTTGGCTCCCGGGGAGCTGTTTTTT | CASSLAPGELFF
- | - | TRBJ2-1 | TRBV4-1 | TGCGCCAGCAGCCAAGTTATGGAGGGGCGGGATGAGCAGTTCTTC | CASSQVMEGRDEQFF
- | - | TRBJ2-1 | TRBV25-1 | TGTGCCAGCAGTGAATGGCCTCGGGATGAGCAGTTCTTC | CASSEWPRDEQFF
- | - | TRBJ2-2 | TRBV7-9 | TGTGCCAGGGCCCCAGGGAACACCGGGGAGCTGTTTTTT | CARAPGNTGELFF